This T cell receptor (beta chain) was sequenced in a study of cytomegalovirus exposure and HLA in healthy donors. Overall study context: Out of about 179 million T cells, an earlier analysis found about 120 million unique TCR beta sequences in total. Findings and limits, study-wide: In a later analysis, TCR beta V- and J-gene trimming was associated with a missense DCLRE1C variant. Most TCR sequences were uncommon, yet certain public TCRs appeared in many donors.

The germline CDR1 and CDR2 sequences are LNHDA and SQIVND (reference sequence). The CDR3 loop spans 13 amino acids. J was trimmed by 1 base and V by 5 bases; bases with no gene match: 0. The PCR contained 60 Vbeta and 13 Jbeta primers. The repertoire was sequenced with immunoSEQ multiplex PCR; TCRdb's copy has only in-frame clones and lacks some. The table records about 110,000 clones, around 85% of them present only once. On this clone: Its antigen is still unknown.

The sample taken for sequencing was PBMCs. This receptor was taken from a man aged 55 to 70 in good health and CMV-seronegative. The V and J genes are TRBV19 and TRBJ1-1; TRBD1 matches 8 bases. CDR3 nucleotides: TGTGCCAGTAGTGACAGGGGGAACACTGAAGCTTTCTTT. This sequence encodes CASSDRGNTEAFF.